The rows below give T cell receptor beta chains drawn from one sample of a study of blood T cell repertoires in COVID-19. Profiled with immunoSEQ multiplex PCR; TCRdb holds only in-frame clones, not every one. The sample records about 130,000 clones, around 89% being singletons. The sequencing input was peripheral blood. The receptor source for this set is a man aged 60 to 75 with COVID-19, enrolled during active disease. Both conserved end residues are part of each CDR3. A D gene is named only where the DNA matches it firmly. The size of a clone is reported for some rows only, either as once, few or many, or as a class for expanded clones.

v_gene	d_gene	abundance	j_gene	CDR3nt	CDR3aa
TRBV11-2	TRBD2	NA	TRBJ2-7	TGTGCCAGCAGCTTAGCCCGACTAGCGGGGAGTCACGAGCAGTACTTC	CASSLARLAGSHEQYF
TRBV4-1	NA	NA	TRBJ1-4	TGCGCCAGCAGCCAAGATCGGAAGGGGGGGGATGAAAAACTGTTTTTT	CASSQDRKGGDEKLFF
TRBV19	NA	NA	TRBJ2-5	TGTGCCAGTAGTATTTCGGAGACCCAGTACTTC	CASSISETQYF
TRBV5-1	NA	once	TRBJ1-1	TGCGCCAGCAGCTTGGAGGGGGTGAACACTGAAGCTTTCTTT	CASSLEGVNTEAFF
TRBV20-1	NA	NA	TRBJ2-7	TGCAGTGCTAGAAACAGGTACGAGCAGTACTTC	CSARNRYEQYF
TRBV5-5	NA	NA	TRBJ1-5	TGTGCCAGCAGCTTGGGAGGAAGCGGGCAGCCCCAGCATTTT	CASSLGGSGQPQHF
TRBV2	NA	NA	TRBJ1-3	TGTGCCAGCAGTGACTCGGGGGGCAGGGACACCATATATTTT	CASSDSGGRDTIYF
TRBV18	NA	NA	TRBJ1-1	TGTGCCAGCTCACCACGGTCAGTCATGAACACTGAAGCTTTCTTT	CASSPRSVMNTEAFF
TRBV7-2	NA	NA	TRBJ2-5	TGTGCCAGCAGCAAGACATTCCAAGAGACCCAGTACTTC	CASSKTFQETQYF
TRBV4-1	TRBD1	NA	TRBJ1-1	TGCGCCAGCAGCCAAGCCGACAGGGGGGGGGCTGAAGCTTTCTTT	CASSQADRGGAEAFF
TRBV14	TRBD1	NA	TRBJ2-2	TGTGCCAGCAGCACACCGACAGGGAGCACCGGGGAGCTGTTTTTT	CASSTPTGSTGELFF
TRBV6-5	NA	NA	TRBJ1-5	TGTGCCAGCAGTTACAGCGGCGGGGGGCATCAGCCCCAGCATTTT	CASSYSGGGHQPQHF
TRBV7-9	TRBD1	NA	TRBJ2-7	TGTGCCAGCAGCCCCCGGACAGGGATGTACGAGCAGTACTTC	CASSPRTGMYEQYF
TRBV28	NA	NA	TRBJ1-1	TGTGCCAGCAGCCCCTGGGCGGGGGAGAACACTGAAGCTTTCTTT	CASSPWAGENTEAFF
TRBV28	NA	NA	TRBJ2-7	TGTGCCAGCAGTTCCCCGGGAACCGAGCAGTACTTC	CASSSPGTEQYF
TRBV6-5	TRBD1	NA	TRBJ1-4	TGTGCCAGCAGGTCAGGGGGTAATGAAAAACTGTTTTTT	CASRSGGNEKLFF
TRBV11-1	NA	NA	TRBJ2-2	TGTGCCAGCAGCCCCGACAGTTTGACCGGGGAGCTGTTTTTT	CASSPDSLTGELFF
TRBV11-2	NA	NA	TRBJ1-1	TGTGCCAGCAGCCTATCCGGGGATTTCACTGAAGCTTTCTTT	CASSLSGDFTEAFF
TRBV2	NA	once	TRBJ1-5	TGTGCCAGCGAGAGGGATAGCAATCAGCCCCAGCATTTT	CASERDSNQPQHF
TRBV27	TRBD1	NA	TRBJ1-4	TGTGCCAGCAGTTCAGCCACCGGGACAGGGGGAACGACTAATGAAAAACTGTTTTTT	CASSSATGTGGTTNEKLFF